What follows is one T cell receptor beta chain and its context. These data come from a study of blood T cell repertoires in COVID-19. Study background: Acute and convalescent COVID-19 samples came from the United States, Italy and Spain.

The authors' processing: Amplifying reference gene primers gave estimates of nucleated cell counts. Method: immunoSEQ multiplex PCR; TCRdb's copy keeps in-frame clones and lacks some. For V, J and clone size, that table is used; D and trimming come from the DNA. The table lists about 81,000 clones, about 84% of them singletons. The CDR3 loop spans 13 amino acids. The germline V and J ends were trimmed by 2 bases and 3 bases, with 8 bases remaining between them. CDR1 is SGHAT and CDR2 is FQNNGV in the germline V gene. The chain links TRBV11-2 to TRBJ2-7; tentatively, D is TRBD2 (5 bases). The specimen was peripheral blood. The source is a human donor in a cohort sampled during active COVID-19. The CDR3 protein is CASSLSGLYEQYF. The CDR3 DNA is TGTGCCAGCAGCTTAAGTGGACTCTACGAGCAGTACTTC. Supplemented by reference TRBV11-2 and TRBJ2-7, the full variable domain reads EAGVAQSPRYKIIEKRQSVAFWCNPISGHATLYWYQQILGQGPKLLIQFQNNGVVDDSQLPKDRFSAERLKGVDSTLKIQPAKLEDSAVYLCASSLSGLYEQYFGPGTRLTVT.